The 5 T cell receptor beta chains below were found in one sample sequenced in a study of blood T cell repertoires in COVID-19. Profiled with immunoSEQ multiplex PCR; TCRdb holds only in-frame clones, not every one. The table has 95,000 to 150,000 clones, roughly 90% seen once; the top ten hold approximately 4.3%. The sequencing sample was made of peripheral blood. The receptor set was obtained from a man aged 35 to 55 with acute or convalescent COVID-19.

The rearrangement joins TRBV11-3 to TRBJ2-3; 7 bases fit TRBD1. Germline V lookup: CDR1 SGHNT, CDR2 YENEEA. This CDR3 is built from 15 residues. With 5 bases clipped from V and 4 bases from J, the junction kept 9 bases outside the gene matches. The CDR3 here is CASSPRTGRSDTQYF. CDR3 in DNA: TGTGCCAGCAGCCCAAGGACAGGACGATCAGATACGCAGTATTTT.

Written as DNA, the CDR3 is TGTGCCAGTAGTATAGATAGACAGCGCAATCAGCCCCAGCATTTT. Protein: CASSIDRQRNQPQHF. The V gene is TRBV19, the J gene TRBJ1-5; D may be TRBD1 (5 bases). The germline V gene encodes CDR1 LNHDA and CDR2 SQIVND (reference sequence). Trimming cost V 0 bases and J 2 bases, with 8 bases left between them. The CDR3 length is 15 residues.

This clone was recorded only once. The gene calls are TRBV5-1 and TRBJ1-6; TRBD1 is a possible D gene (5 bases). The length of the CDR3 is 16 residues. Germline V lookup: CDR1 SGHRS, CDR2 YFSETQ. V was trimmed by 4 bases and J by 4 bases, leaving 15 bases between them. The CDR3 sequence: CASSPGAGRYNSPLHF. The DNA of the CDR3 is TGCGCCAGCAGCCCCGGGGCGGGACGGTATAATTCACCCCTCCACTTT. Complete variable domain (other parts from reference TRBV5-1 and TRBJ1-6): KAGVTQTPRYLIKTRGQQVTLSCSPISGHRSVSWYQQTPGQGLQFLFEYFSETQRNKGNFPGRFSGRQFSNSRSEMNVSTLELGDSALYLCASSPGAGRYNSPLHFGNGTRLTVT.

V usage is TRBV15 and J usage is TRBJ1-4; 8 bases fit TRBD1. The germline V gene has CDR1 LNHNV and CDR2 YYDKDF (reference sequence). The CDR3 runs 14 residues. The junction had 9 bases not matched to a gene; V was cut back by 5 bases and J by 10 bases. CDR3 bases: TGTGCCACCAGCGCAGGGGGCCCAGGGAGAAAACTGTTTTTT. This gives the protein CATSAGGPGRKLFF.

V usage is TRBV5-1 and J usage is TRBJ2-7; D possibly corresponds to TRBD2 (5 bases). The CDR3 runs 13 residues. The V gene lost 2 bases and the J gene lost 6 bases, with 12 bases spanning the gap. Germline CDR1 SGHRS, CDR2 YFSETQ. The CDR3 is CASSFNSEGEQYF. The CDR3 bases are TGCGCCAGCAGCTTTAATAGTGAGGGCGAGCAGTACTTC.